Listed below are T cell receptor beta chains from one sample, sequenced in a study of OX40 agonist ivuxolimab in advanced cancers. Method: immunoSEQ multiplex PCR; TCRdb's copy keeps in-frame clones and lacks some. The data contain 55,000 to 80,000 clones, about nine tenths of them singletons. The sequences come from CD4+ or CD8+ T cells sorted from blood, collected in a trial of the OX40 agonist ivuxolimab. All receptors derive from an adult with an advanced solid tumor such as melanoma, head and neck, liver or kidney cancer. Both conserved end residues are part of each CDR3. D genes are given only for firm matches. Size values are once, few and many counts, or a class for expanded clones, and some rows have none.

CDR3 protein: CASKDSSTYEQYF; CDR3 DNA: TGTGCCTCGAAAGATTCTTCGACCTACGAGCAGTACTTC; clone size: -; J gene: TRBJ2-7; V gene: TRBV28; D gene: -
CDR3 protein: CASSLWDRAGDTQYF; CDR3 DNA: TGCGCCAGCAGCTTGTGGGACAGGGCGGGAGATACGCAGTATTTT; clone size: -; J gene: TRBJ2-3; V gene: TRBV5-1; D gene: TRBD1
CDR3 protein: CASSLSGMASQTQYF; CDR3 DNA: TGTGCCAGCAGCTTGAGCGGGATGGCAAGTCAGACCCAGTACTTC; clone size: -; J gene: TRBJ2-5; V gene: TRBV7-9; D gene: TRBD2
CDR3 protein: CASSLSGPSYNEQFF; CDR3 DNA: TGTGCCAGCAGTTTAAGCGGGCCATCCTACAATGAGCAGTTCTTC; clone size: once; J gene: TRBJ2-1; V gene: TRBV6-1; D gene: -
CDR3 protein: CASSLWVLGPLHF; CDR3 DNA: TGTGCCAGCAGCTTATGGGTCCTAGGACCCCTCCACTTT; clone size: -; J gene: TRBJ1-6; V gene: TRBV7-3; D gene: -
CDR3 protein: CASSLEASGRADEQFF; CDR3 DNA: TGTGCCAGCAGCTTAGAGGCTAGCGGGAGGGCCGATGAGCAGTTCTTC; clone size: few; J gene: TRBJ2-1; V gene: TRBV7-8; D gene: TRBD2
CDR3 protein: CASSSLAGNEQFF; CDR3 DNA: TGTGCCAGCAGCTCTCTAGCGGGGAATGAGCAGTTCTTC; clone size: -; J gene: TRBJ2-1; V gene: TRBV7-9; D gene: TRBD2
CDR3 protein: CASRVMRIQGVLLYSNQPQHF; CDR3 DNA: TGCGCCAGCAGAGTCATGAGGATTCAGGGGGTGCTCCTCTATAGCAATCAGCCCCAGCATTTT; clone size: -; J gene: TRBJ1-5; V gene: TRBV10-1; D gene: TRBD1
CDR3 protein: CASRGTERIIYEQYF; CDR3 DNA: TGTGCCAGCCGGGGGACAGAGAGGATAATCTACGAGCAGTACTTC; clone size: -; J gene: TRBJ2-7; V gene: TRBV6-1; D gene: -
CDR3 protein: CAWSAGSSGNTIYF; CDR3 DNA: TGTGCCTGGAGTGCAGGGAGCTCTGGAAACACCATATATTTT; clone size: -; J gene: TRBJ1-3; V gene: TRBV30; D gene: -
CDR3 protein: CASSLVGLQQGQYF; CDR3 DNA: TGTGCCAGCAGCTTAGTAGGGCTACAACAGGGGCAGTACTTC; clone size: -; J gene: TRBJ2-7; V gene: TRBV7-2; D gene: -
CDR3 protein: CASTSDRGTEAFF; CDR3 DNA: TGTGCCAGCACCAGTGACAGGGGCACTGAAGCTTTCTTT; clone size: -; J gene: TRBJ1-1; V gene: TRBV7-8; D gene: TRBD1
CDR3 protein: CAILFTERRRVYEQYF; CDR3 DNA: TGCGCCATCCTCTTTACCGAACGGCGAAGGGTCTACGAGCAGTACTTC; clone size: -; J gene: TRBJ2-7; V gene: TRBV5-1; D gene: -
CDR3 protein: CASLEGGLAAPDSYEQYF; CDR3 DNA: TGTGCCAGCCTCGAAGGAGGACTAGCGGCGCCCGATTCCTACGAGCAGTACTTC; clone size: -; J gene: TRBJ2-7; V gene: TRBV2; D gene: TRBD2
CDR3 protein: CASSSLAGSTDTQYF; CDR3 DNA: TGTGCCAGCAGCTCTTTAGCGGGGAGCACAGATACGCAGTATTTT; clone size: -; J gene: TRBJ2-3; V gene: TRBV7-6; D gene: TRBD2
CDR3 protein: CASSPTGSPFVEQYF; CDR3 DNA: TGCGCCAGCAGCCCGACAGGGTCCCCCTTCGTTGAGCAGTACTTC; clone size: -; J gene: TRBJ2-7; V gene: TRBV5-1; D gene: TRBD1
CDR3 protein: CATRGAGPTGELFF; CDR3 DNA: TGTGCCACAAGGGGGGCAGGGCCAACCGGGGAGCTGTTTTTT; clone size: -; J gene: TRBJ2-2; V gene: TRBV5-3; D gene: -
CDR3 protein: CASSLNRGHQPQHF; CDR3 DNA: TGTGCCAGCAGCCTAAACAGGGGGCATCAGCCCCAGCATTTT; clone size: once; J gene: TRBJ1-5; V gene: TRBV11-2; D gene: TRBD1
CDR3 protein: CAISDREGTNYGYTF; CDR3 DNA: TGTGCCATCAGTGACAGGGAGGGAACTAACTATGGCTACACCTTC; clone size: few; J gene: TRBJ1-2; V gene: TRBV10-3; D gene: -
CDR3 protein: CASSSDSSDLNEQYF; CDR3 DNA: TGTGCCAGCAGTTCCGACAGCAGCGACCTCAACGAGCAGTACTTC; clone size: -; J gene: TRBJ2-7; V gene: TRBV6-6; D gene: -
CDR3 protein: CASSRTSQETQYF; CDR3 DNA: TGTGCTAGCAGCCGTACTAGTCAAGAGACCCAGTACTTC; clone size: -; J gene: TRBJ2-5; V gene: TRBV7-7; D gene: -
CDR3 protein: CSVGDRGFYGYTF; CDR3 DNA: TGCAGCGTGGGGGACAGGGGGTTTTATGGCTACACCTTC; clone size: -; J gene: TRBJ1-2; V gene: TRBV29-1; D gene: TRBD1
CDR3 protein: CASSQRNTEAFF; CDR3 DNA: TGTGCCAGCTCCCAGAGGAACACTGAAGCTTTCTTT; clone size: -; J gene: TRBJ1-1; V gene: TRBV18; D gene: -
CDR3 protein: CASSWAGPGTYNEQFF; CDR3 DNA: TGTGCCAGCAGCTGGGCAGGACCTGGGACTTACAATGAGCAGTTCTTC; clone size: once; J gene: TRBJ2-1; V gene: TRBV5-8; D gene: -
CDR3 protein: CASSVGTAETQYF; CDR3 DNA: TGTGCCAGCAGCGTAGGAACAGCAGAGACCCAGTACTTC; clone size: -; J gene: TRBJ2-5; V gene: TRBV9; D gene: -
CDR3 protein: CASSSAGTSYEQYF; CDR3 DNA: TGTGCCAGCAGTTCAGCCGGGACATCCTACGAGCAGTACTTC; clone size: -; J gene: TRBJ2-7; V gene: TRBV28; D gene: -
CDR3 protein: CASSQEGARSSPLHF; CDR3 DNA: TGCGCCAGCAGCCAGGAGGGGGCGAGGTCTTCACCCCTCCACTTT; clone size: -; J gene: TRBJ1-6; V gene: TRBV5-1; D gene: TRBD1
CDR3 protein: CASSMEGDTQYF; CDR3 DNA: TGTGCCAGTAGTATGGAGGGAGATACGCAGTATTTT; clone size: -; J gene: TRBJ2-3; V gene: TRBV19; D gene: -
CDR3 protein: CASSYSWTANYGYTF; CDR3 DNA: TGTGCCAGCAGTTACTCATGGACGGCTAACTATGGCTACACCTTC; clone size: -; J gene: TRBJ1-2; V gene: TRBV6-5; D gene: -
CDR3 protein: CASTSGGATDTQYF; CDR3 DNA: TGTGCCTCGACTAGCGGGGGGGCAACAGATACGCAGTATTTT; clone size: few; J gene: TRBJ2-3; V gene: TRBV30; D gene: TRBD2
CDR3 protein: CASSHPQQGTGVVHEQFF; CDR3 DNA: TGTGCCAGCAGCCACCCCCAGCAAGGAACAGGGGTGGTTCATGAGCAGTTCTTC; clone size: -; J gene: TRBJ2-1; V gene: TRBV4-2; D gene: TRBD1
CDR3 protein: CASSPSAPGVGQPQHF; CDR3 DNA: TGTGCCAGCTCACCTTCGGCTCCGGGTGTTGGACAGCCCCAGCATTTT; clone size: -; J gene: TRBJ1-5; V gene: TRBV18; D gene: -
CDR3 protein: CAISGSDLSTDTQYF; CDR3 DNA: TGTGCCATCAGCGGGAGCGACCTTAGCACAGATACGCAGTATTTT; clone size: -; J gene: TRBJ2-3; V gene: TRBV10-3; D gene: -
CDR3 protein: CASSESRGGSPEAFF; CDR3 DNA: TGTGCCAGCAGTGAATCACGGGGGGGATCCCCTGAAGCTTTCTTT; clone size: -; J gene: TRBJ1-1; V gene: TRBV25-1; D gene: -
CDR3 protein: CASSGTGVQPQHF; CDR3 DNA: TGTGCCAGCAGTGGGACAGGGGTCCAGCCCCAGCATTTT; clone size: -; J gene: TRBJ1-5; V gene: TRBV6-1; D gene: TRBD1
CDR3 protein: CASSTPGGIGTEAFF; CDR3 DNA: TGCGCCAGCAGCACACCAGGGGGCATCGGCACTGAAGCTTTCTTT; clone size: -; J gene: TRBJ1-1; V gene: TRBV5-1; D gene: TRBD1
CDR3 protein: CASSSDLNPTIYF; CDR3 DNA: TGTGCCAGCAGCAGTGACTTGAACCCCACCATATATTTT; clone size: -; J gene: TRBJ1-3; V gene: TRBV28; D gene: -
CDR3 protein: CASRLAGVGYEQYF; CDR3 DNA: TGTGCCAGCAGGCTAGCGGGAGTAGGCTACGAGCAGTACTTC; clone size: once; J gene: TRBJ2-7; V gene: TRBV27; D gene: TRBD2
CDR3 protein: CASSEVARNTEAFF; CDR3 DNA: TGTGCCAGCAGTGAAGTCGCCCGGAACACTGAAGCTTTCTTT; clone size: -; J gene: TRBJ1-1; V gene: TRBV6-1; D gene: -
CDR3 protein: CATSREASGFYNEQFF; CDR3 DNA: TGTGCCACCAGCAGAGAGGCTAGCGGGTTCTACAATGAGCAGTTCTTC; clone size: -; J gene: TRBJ2-1; V gene: TRBV15; D gene: TRBD2
CDR3 protein: CASSVFLDTQYF; CDR3 DNA: TGTGCCAGCTCCGTCTTTCTAGATACGCAGTATTTT; clone size: -; J gene: TRBJ2-3; V gene: TRBV18; D gene: -
CDR3 protein: CASSLEGGSTVNGYTF; CDR3 DNA: TGTGCCAGCAGTTTAGAGGGAGGGTCAACCGTCAATGGCTACACCTTC; clone size: -; J gene: TRBJ1-2; V gene: TRBV27; D gene: -
CDR3 protein: CASQGSSYEQYF; CDR3 DNA: TGCGCCAGCCAGGGGAGCTCCTACGAGCAGTACTTC; clone size: -; J gene: TRBJ2-7; V gene: TRBV5-1; D gene: -